What follows is one T cell receptor (beta chain) and its context. Graft material was processed, releasing intraepithelial and lamina propria lymphocytes. This specimen belongs to a study of graft-versus-host responses after intestinal transplantation. CDR1 and CDR2 from the germline V gene are SGDLS and YYNGEE. V trimming: 4 bases; J trimming: 3 bases; junction bases outside the gene matches: 5. The CDR3 consists of 15 residues. This table comes from immunoSEQ multiplex PCR, and its TCRdb copy is limited to in-frame clones, with some not included. The sample records about 60,000 clones, 89% being singletons.

The chain carries TRBV9 and TRBJ2-1; the match to TRBD1 covers 9 bases. This specimen was ileum tissue, taken 350 to 400 days after transplant. The receptor was derived from a human patient who received an intestinal transplant, so some T cells may come from the graft donor. CDR3 loop: CASSKRTGDYNEQFF. The DNA of the CDR3 is TGTGCCAGCAGCAAGCGGACAGGGGACTACAATGAGCAGTTCTTC.